The clone carrying this T cell receptor beta chain was seen only once. This sample is part of a study of control samples from healthy donors and cancer patients. Germline V CDR1 and CDR2: MNHEY, SVGAGI. The CDR3 spans 12 residues. V shed 2 bases and J shed 6 bases, with 7 bases lying between them. The assay was immunoSEQ multiplex PCR, and TCRdb's table has in-frame clones only and misses some. This sample carries approximately 94,000 clones, roughly 90% of them seen once, and the ten largest clones take more than 15%. This receptor was identified in a woman aged 50 to 60 in good health. The sequenced sample was blood. This rearrangement joins TRBV6-5 to TRBJ1-1, with D perhaps matching TRBD1 (5 bases). The CDR3 coding sequence is TGTGCCAGCAGTTACGGGGGGGCTGAAGCTTTCTTT. It codes for CASSYGGAEAFF.